This TCR beta chain was observed in a study of breast tumors, draining lymph nodes, adjacent tissues. Overall study results and limits: The data were judged consistent with most tumor T cells coming from lymph node and expanding in tumor. Tumor TCR diversity was below lymph nodes but above nontumor tissue.

TCRdb ran MiXCR on the multiplex PCR reads and lists one entry per CDR3 protein. The profile shows 150,000 to 200,000 distinct CDR3 sequences, more than 25% of them singletons. The lymph nodes were axillary draining lymph nodes from breast cancer patients. The ends were cut back, 6 bases at V and 3 bases at J, with 27 bases in the middle. Looked up from germline, CDR1 is SGHRS and CDR2 is YFSETQ. This CDR3 spans 18 amino acids. As concerns this clonotype: Its antigen is still unknown.

The chain has TRBV5-1 and TRBJ1-1; no definite D call. The specimen sequenced was axillary lymph node tissue. The TCR comes from a female donor with breast cancer. Some clones in this sample may be carry-over from other donors' samples. In DNA form, the CDR3 reads TGCGCCAGCAACCCAAACCTGGGCGACGGGGTTCGGGACACTGAAGCTTTCTTT. Its translation is CASNPNLGDGVRDTEAFF.